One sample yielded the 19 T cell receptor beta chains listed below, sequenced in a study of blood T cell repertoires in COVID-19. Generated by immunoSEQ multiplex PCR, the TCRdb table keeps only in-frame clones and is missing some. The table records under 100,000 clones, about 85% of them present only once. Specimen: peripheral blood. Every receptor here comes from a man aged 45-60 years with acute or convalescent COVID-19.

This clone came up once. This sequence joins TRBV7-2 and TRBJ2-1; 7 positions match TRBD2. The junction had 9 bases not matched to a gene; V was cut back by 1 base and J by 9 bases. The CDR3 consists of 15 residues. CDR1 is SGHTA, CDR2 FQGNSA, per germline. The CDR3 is CASSLDAGVVGEQFF. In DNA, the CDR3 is TGTGCCAGCAGCTTAGATGCGGGGGTAGTTGGTGAGCAGTTCTTC.

In nucleotides, the CDR3 is TGTGCCAGCAGAAGGACAGGTGTCTCTGACGAGCAGTACTTC. Protein sequence: CASRRTGVSDEQYF. The genes are TRBV6-5 and TRBJ2-7, with 7 nucleotides matching TRBD1. The CDR3 covers 14 residues. Germline V lookup: CDR1 MNHEY, CDR2 SVGAGI. J was trimmed by 5 bases and V by 6 bases; bases with no gene match: 10.

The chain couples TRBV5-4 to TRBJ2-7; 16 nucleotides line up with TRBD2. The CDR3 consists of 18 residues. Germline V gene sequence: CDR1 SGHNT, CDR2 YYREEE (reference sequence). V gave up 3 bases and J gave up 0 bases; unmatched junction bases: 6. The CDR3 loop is CASSSGTSGRGSSYEQYF. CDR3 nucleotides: TGTGCCAGCAGCTCTGGGACTAGCGGGAGGGGTAGCTCCTACGAGCAGTACTTC.

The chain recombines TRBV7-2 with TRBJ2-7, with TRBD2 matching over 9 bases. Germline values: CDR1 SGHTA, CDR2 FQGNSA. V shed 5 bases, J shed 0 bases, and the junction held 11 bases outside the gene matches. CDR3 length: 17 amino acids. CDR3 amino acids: CASSRAGAGGSSYEQYF. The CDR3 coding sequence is TGTGCCAGCAGCCGCGCAGGGGCGGGAGGGAGCTCCTACGAGCAGTACTTC.

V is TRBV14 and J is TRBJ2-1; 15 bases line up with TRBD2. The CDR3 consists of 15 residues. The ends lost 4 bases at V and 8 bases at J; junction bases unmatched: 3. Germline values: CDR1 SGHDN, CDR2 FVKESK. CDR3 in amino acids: CASSPGLAGGYEQFF. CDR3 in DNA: TGTGCCAGCAGCCCGGGACTAGCGGGGGGCTATGAGCAGTTCTTC. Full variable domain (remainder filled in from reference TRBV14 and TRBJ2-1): EAGVTQFPSHSVIEKGQTVTLRCDPISGHDNLYWYRRVMGKEIKFLLHFVKESKQDESGMPNNRFLAERTGGTYSTLKVQPAELEDSGVYFCASSPGLAGGYEQFFGPGTRLTVL.

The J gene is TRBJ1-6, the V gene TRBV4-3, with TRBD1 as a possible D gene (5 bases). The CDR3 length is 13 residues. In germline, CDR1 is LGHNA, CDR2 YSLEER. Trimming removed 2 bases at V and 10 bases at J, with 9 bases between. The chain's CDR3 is CASSQQGGSPLHF. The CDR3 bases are TGCGCCAGCAGCCAACAGGGAGGATCACCCCTCCACTTT.

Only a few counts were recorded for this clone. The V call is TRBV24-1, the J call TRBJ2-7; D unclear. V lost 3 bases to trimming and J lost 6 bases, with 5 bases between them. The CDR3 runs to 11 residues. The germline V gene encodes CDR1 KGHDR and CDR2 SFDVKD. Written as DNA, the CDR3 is TGTGCCACCAGTGATCTTTCCGAGCAGTACTTC. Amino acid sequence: CATSDLSEQYF.

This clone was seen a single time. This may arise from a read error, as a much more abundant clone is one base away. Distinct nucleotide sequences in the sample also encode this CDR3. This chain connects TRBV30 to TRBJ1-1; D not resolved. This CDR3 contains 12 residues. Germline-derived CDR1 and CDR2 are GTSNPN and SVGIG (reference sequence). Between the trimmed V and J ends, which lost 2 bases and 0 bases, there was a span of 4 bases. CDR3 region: CAWSPLNTEAFF. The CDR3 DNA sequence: TGTGCCTGGAGTCCGTTGAACACTGAAGCTTTCTTT.

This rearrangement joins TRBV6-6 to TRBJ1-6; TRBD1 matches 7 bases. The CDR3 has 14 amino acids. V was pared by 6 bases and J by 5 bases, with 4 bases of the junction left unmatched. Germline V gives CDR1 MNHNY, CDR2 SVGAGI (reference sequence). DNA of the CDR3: TGTGCCAGCAGGACCGGGACAGATAATTCACCCCTCCACTTT. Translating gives CASRTGTDNSPLHF.

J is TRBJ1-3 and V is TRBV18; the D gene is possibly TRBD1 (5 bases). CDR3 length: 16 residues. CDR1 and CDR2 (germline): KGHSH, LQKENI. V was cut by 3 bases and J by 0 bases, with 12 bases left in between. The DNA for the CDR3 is TGTGCCAGCTCACCTAGTAGGGGTGGCTCTGGAAACACCATATATTTT. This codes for CASSPSRGGSGNTIYF.

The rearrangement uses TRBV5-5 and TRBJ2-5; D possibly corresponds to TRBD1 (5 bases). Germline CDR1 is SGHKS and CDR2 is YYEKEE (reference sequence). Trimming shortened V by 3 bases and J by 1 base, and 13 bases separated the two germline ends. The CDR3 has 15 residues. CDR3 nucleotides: TGTGCCAGCAGCTACTATGACAGAACCCAAGAGACCCAGTACTTC. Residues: CASSYYDRTQETQYF.

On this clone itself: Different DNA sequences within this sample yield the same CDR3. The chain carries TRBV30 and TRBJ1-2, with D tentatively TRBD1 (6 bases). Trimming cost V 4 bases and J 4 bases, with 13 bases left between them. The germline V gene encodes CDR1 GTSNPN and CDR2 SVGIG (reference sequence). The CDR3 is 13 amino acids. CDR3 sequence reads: CAWIFSQGYGYTF. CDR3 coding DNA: TGTGCCTGGATTTTTTCACAGGGCTATGGCTACACCTTC. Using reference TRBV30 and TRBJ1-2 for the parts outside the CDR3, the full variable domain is SQTIHQWPATLVQPVGSPLSLECTVEGTSNPNLYWYRQAAGRGLQLLFYSVGIGQISSEVPQNLSASRPQDRQFILSSKKLLLSDSGFYLCAWIFSQGYGYTFGSGTRLTVV.

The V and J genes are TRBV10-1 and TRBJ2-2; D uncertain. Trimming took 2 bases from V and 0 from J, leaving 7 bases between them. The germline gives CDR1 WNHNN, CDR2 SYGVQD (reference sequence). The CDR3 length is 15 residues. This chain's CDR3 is CASSEAPTNTGELFF. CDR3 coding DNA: TGCGCCAGCAGTGAGGCGCCGACGAACACCGGGGAGCTGTTTTTT.

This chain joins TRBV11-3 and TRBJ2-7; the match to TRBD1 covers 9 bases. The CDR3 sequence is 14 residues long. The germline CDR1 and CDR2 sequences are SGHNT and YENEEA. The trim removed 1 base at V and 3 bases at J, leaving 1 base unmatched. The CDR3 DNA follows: TGTGCCAGCAGCTTAGGGACAGGGGTCTACGAGCAGTACTTC. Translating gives CASSLGTGVYEQYF.

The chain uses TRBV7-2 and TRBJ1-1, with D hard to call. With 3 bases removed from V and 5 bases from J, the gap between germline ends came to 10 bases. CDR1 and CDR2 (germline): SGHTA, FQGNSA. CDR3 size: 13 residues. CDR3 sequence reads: CASSFPPTTEAFF. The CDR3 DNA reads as TGTGCCAGCAGCTTCCCACCTACGACTGAAGCTTTCTTT.

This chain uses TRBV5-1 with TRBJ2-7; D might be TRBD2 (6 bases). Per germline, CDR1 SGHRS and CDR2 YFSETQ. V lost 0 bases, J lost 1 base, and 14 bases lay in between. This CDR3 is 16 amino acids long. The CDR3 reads CASSLGAGSSSYEQYF. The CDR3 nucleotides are TGCGCCAGCAGCTTGGGGGCCGGGAGTTCATCCTACGAGCAGTACTTC.

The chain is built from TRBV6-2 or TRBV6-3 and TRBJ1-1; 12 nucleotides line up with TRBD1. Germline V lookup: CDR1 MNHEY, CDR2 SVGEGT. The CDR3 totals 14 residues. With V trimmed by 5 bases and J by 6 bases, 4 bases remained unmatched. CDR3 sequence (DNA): TGTGCCAGCAGTCCGGGACAGGGGGCGGCTGAAGCTTTCTTT. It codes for CASSPGQGAAEAFF.

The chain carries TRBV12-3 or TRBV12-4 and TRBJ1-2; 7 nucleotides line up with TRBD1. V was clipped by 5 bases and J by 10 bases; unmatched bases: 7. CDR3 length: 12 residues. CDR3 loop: CASSNNRGDYTF. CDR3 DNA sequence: TGTGCCAGCAGTAATAACAGGGGAGACTACACCTTC.

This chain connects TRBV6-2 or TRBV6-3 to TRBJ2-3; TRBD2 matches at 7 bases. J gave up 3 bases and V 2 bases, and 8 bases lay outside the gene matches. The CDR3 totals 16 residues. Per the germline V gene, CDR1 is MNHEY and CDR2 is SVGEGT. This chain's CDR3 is CASSYGGLGKTDTQYF. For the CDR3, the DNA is TGTGCCAGCAGTTACGGTGGACTAGGGAAGACAGATACGCAGTATTTT.